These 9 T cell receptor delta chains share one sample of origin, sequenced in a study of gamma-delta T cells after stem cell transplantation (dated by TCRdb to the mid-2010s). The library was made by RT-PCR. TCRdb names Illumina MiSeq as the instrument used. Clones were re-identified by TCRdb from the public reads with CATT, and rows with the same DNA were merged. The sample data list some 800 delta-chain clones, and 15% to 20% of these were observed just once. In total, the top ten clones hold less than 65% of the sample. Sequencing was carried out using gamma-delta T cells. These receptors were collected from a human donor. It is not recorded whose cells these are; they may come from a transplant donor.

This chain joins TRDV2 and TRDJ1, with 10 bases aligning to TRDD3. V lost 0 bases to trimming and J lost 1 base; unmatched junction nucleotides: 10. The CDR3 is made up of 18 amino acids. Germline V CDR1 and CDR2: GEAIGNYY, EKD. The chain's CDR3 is CACDTLPTGDTSTDKLIF. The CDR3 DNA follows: TGTGCCTGTGACACCCTTCCTACGGGGGATACGAGCACCGATAAACTCATCTTT.

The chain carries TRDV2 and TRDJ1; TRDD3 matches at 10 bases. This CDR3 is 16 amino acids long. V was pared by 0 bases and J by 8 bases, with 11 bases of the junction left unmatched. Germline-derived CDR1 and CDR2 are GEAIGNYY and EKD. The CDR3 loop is CACDTVGRGIREKLIF. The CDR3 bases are TGTGCCTGTGACACCGTGGGCCGGGGGATACGCGAGAAACTCATCTTT.

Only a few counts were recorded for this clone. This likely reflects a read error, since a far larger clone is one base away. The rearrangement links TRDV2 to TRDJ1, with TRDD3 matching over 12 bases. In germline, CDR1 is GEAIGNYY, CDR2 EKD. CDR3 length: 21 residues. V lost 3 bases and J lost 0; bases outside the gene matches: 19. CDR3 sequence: CACDSVTGGYNGTSYTDKLIF. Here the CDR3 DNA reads TGTGCCTGTGACTCCGTCACTGGGGGATACAACGGGACTTCGTACACCGATAAACTCATCTTT.

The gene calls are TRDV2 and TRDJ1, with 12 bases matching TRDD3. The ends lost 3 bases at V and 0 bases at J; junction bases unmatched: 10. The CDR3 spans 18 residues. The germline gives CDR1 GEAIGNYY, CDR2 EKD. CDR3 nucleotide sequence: TGTGCCTGTGACTCCGTTACTGGGGGATACAAGTACACCGATAAACTCATCTTT. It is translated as CACDSVTGGYKYTDKLIF.

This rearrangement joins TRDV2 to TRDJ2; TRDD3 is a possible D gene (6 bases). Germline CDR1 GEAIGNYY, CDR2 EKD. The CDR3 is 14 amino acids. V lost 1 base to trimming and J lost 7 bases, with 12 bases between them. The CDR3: CACDTFGIKAQLFF. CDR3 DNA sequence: TGTGCCTGTGACACTTTCGGGATAAAAGCACAACTCTTCTTT.

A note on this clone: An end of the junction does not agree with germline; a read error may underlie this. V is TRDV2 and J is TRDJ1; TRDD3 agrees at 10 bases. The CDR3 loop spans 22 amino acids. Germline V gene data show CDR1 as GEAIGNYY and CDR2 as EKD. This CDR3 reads CASDKIPTSVLGDNGADDKLIF. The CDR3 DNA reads TGTGCCAGTGACAAGATTCCTACCTCGGTCCTGGGGGATAACGGAGCGGACGATAAACTCATCTTT.

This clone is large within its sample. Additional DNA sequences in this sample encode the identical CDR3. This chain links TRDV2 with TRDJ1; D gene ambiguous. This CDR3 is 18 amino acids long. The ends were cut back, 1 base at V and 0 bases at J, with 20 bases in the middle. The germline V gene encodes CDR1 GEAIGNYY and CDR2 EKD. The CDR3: CACDTVSERTRYTDKLIF. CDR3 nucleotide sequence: TGTGCCTGTGACACGGTTTCGGAGCGAACACGGTACACCGATAAACTCATCTTT.

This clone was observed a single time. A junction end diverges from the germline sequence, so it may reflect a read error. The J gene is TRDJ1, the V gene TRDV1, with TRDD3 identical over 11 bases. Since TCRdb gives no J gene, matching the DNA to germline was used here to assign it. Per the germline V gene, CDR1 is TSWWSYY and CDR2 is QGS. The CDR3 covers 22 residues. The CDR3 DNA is TGTGCTATTGGGGCTACTCCTAGGTGGGGGATACGAAACTGTTTGTACACCGATAAACTCATCTTT. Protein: CAIGATPRWGIRNCLYTDKLIF.

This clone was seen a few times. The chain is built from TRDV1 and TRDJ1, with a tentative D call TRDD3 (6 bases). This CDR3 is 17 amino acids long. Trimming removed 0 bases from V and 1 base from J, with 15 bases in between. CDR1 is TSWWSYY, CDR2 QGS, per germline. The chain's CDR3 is CALGELAPVWGTDKLIF. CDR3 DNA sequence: TGTGCTCTTGGGGAACTGGCGCCCGTCTGGGGCACCGATAAACTCATCTTT.